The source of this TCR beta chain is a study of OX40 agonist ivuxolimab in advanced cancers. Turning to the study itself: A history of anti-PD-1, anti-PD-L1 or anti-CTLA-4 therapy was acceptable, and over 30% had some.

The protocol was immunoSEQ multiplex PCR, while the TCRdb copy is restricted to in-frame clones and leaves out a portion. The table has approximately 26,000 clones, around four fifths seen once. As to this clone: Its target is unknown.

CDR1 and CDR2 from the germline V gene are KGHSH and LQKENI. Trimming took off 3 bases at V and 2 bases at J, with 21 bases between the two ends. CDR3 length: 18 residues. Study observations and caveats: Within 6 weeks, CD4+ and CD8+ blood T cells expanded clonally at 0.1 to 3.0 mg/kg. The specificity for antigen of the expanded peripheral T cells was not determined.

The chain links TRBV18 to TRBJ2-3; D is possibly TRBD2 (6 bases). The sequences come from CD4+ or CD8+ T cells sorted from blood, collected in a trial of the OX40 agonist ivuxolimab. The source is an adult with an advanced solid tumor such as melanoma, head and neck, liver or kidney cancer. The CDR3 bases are TGTGCCAGCTCACCCCCGGAGGGAGAGGGGCCCACCACAGATACGCAGTATTTT. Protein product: CASSPPEGEGPTTDTQYF.